This entry concerns a single TCR beta chain. Its antigen is as yet unknown. V shed 4 bases and J 10 bases; nucleotides not matched to a gene: 2. This CDR3 comprises 12 residues. Germline assignment: CDR1 SGHRS and CDR2 YFSETQ. This specimen belongs to a study of OX40 agonist ivuxolimab in advanced cancers. TCRdb keeps only in-frame clones here, not all; method: immunoSEQ multiplex PCR. Of 50,000 to 55,000 clones listed, 88% are singletons. Study observations and caveats: Antigens targeted by the expanded peripheral T cells were not determined.

The rearrangement uses TRBV5-1 and TRBJ2-1; TRBD2 aligns across 10 bases. The sample consisted of CD4+ or CD8+ T cells sorted from blood, taken in a trial of the OX40 agonist ivuxolimab. The receptor's source is an adult with an advanced solid tumor such as melanoma, head and neck, liver or kidney cancer. In nucleotides, the CDR3 is TGCGCCAGCAGCCCGGGACTAGCGGAGCAGTTCTTC. Its protein product is CASSPGLAEQFF.